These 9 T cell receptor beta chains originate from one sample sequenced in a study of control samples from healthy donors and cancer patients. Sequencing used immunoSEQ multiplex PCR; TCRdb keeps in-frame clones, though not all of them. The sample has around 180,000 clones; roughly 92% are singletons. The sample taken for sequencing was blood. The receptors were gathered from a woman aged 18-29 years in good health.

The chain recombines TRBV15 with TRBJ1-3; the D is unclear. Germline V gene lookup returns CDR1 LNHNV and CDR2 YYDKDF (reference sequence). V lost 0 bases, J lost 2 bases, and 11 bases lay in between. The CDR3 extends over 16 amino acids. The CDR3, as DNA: TGTGCCACCAGCAGAGACCGGACCTCGCCTGGAAACACCATATATTTT. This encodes CATSRDRTSPGNTIYF.

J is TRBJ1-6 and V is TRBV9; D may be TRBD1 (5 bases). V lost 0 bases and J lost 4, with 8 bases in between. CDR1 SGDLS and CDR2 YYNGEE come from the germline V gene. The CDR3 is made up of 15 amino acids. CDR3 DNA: TGTGCCAGCAGCGTAGGACAGAGATATAATTCACCCCTCCACTTT. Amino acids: CASSVGQRYNSPLHF. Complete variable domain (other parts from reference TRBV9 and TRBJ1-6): DSGVTQTPKHLITATGQRVTLRCSPRSGDLSVYWYQQSLDQGLQFLIQYYNGEERAKGNILERFSAQQFPDLHSELNLSSLELGDSALYFCASSVGQRYNSPLHFGNGTRLTVT.

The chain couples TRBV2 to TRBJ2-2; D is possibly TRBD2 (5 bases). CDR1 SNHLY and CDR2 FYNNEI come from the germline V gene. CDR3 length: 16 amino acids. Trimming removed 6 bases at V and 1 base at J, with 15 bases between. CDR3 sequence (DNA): TGTGCCAGCAGGAGAGGGAAAGCCGGGAACACCGGGGAGCTGTTTTTT. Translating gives CASRRGKAGNTGELFF. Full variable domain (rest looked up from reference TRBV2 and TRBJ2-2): EPEVTQTPSHQVTQMGQEVILRCVPISNHLYFYWYRQILGQKVEFLVSFYNNEISEKSEIFDDQFSVERPDGSNFTLKIRSTKLEDSAMYFCASRRGKAGNTGELFFGEGSRLTVL.

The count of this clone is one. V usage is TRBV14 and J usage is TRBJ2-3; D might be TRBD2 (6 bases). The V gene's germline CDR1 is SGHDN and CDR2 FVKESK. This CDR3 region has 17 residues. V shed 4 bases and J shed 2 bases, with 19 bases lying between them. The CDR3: CASSLSLGGSPTDTQYF. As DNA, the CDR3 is TGTGCCAGCAGCCTTTCCCTTGGGGGGTCCCCCACAGATACGCAGTATTTT.

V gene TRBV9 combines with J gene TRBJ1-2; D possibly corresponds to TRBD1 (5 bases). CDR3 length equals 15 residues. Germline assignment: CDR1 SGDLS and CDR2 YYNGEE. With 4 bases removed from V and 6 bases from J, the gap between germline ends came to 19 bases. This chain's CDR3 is CASSSRDSPQHGYTF. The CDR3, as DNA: TGTGCCAGCAGCTCACGGGACTCCCCCCAGCATGGCTACACCTTC.

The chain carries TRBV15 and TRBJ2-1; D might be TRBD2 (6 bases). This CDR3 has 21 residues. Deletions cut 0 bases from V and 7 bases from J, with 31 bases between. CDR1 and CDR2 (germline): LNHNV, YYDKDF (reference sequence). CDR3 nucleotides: TGTGCCACCAGCAGAGATGCCGGGAGTTGGTTAGCTAGAGAGAAACCAAATGAGCAGTTCTTC. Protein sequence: CATSRDAGSWLAREKPNEQFF.

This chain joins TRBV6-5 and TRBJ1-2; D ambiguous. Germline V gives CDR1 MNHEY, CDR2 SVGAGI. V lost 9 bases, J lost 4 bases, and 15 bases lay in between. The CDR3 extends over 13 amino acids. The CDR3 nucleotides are TGTGCCAGTTCGTTTGACGGCCTCTATGGCTACACCTTC. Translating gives CASSFDGLYGYTF.

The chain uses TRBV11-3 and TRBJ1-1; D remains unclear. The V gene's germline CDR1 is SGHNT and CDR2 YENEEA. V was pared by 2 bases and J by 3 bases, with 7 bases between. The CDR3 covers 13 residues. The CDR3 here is CASSLFGYTEAFF. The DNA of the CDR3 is TGTGCCAGCAGCTTATTTGGGTACACTGAAGCTTTCTTT.

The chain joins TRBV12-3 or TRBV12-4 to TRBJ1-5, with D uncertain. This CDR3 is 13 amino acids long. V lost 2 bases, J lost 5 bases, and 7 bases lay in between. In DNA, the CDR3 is TGTGCCAGCAGTTTATCAGAGTATCAGCCCCAGCATTTT. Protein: CASSLSEYQPQHF.